This T cell receptor beta chain is drawn from a study of Graves' ophthalmopathy and Graves' hyperthyroidism (dated by TCRdb to between 2018 and 2020). Turning to the overall study: Peripheral blood samples were taken at the time of initial diagnosis, before any treatment was given. The study used signatures of the TCR beta repertoire to tell Graves' ophthalmopathy apart from Graves' hyperthyroidism and to predict which patients would progress to ophthalmopathy. In total, 135 blood samples were TCR-sequenced: approximately 40 ophthalmopathy, around 75 hyperthyroidism and roughly 17 hyperthyroidism-to-ophthalmopathy patients. A discovery set of about a hundred patients (roughly 43 ophthalmopathy, 57 stable hyperthyroidism) was enrolled to explore V-J signatures distinguishing ophthalmopathy from hyperthyroidism. For independent validation, a separate cohort was made up of 18 to 20 hyperthyroidism patients plus 17 patients who later progressed from hyperthyroidism to ophthalmopathy. In several hyperthyroidism patients, the T-cell repertoires found in thyroid tissue were compared with those found in blood. After sampling, hyperthyroidism patients received methimazole starting at 30 mg daily, and ophthalmopathy patients received high-dose intravenous methylprednisolone. The 90 or so discovery patients were randomly split 7:3 into training and test sets. Overall study outcomes, separate from this receptor: No statistical method was used to predetermine the sample size, and group allocation was not hidden from the investigators. Most expanded thyroid clonotypes with a frequency above 0.001 also appeared in blood, which suggests that blood repertoires may reflect the immune response in the thyroid. Ophthalmopathy was separated from stable hyperthyroidism by the 13-signature model with more than 85% sensitivity and about 83% specificity in cross-validation and with 80%/75% in the test set. In validation, the model predicted ophthalmopathy progression with less than 71% sensitivity and roughly 72% specificity; roughly 11 predicted patients were CT-confirmed with GO in a median of roughly 6.8 months.

For repertoire sequencing, the TCR beta CDR3 regions were amplified from RNA transcripts. The first round of RT-PCR was done with HTBI primers and the Qiagen OneStep RT-PCR kit, and was followed by a second round of multiplex PCR, then size selection and purification. Libraries were sequenced paired-end with 100 bp reads on an Illumina HiSeq2000. Per the authors' processing: Reads were processed with SOAPnuke, discarding reads with adapters, uncalled bases, mean Phred below 15, or no exact constant-primer or identifier match. COPE v1.2.5 was used to merge the high-quality paired reads. Each unique nucleotide sequence was treated as a clonotype, and MiTCR v1.1 was used to align the clonotypes to the IMGT TRB V, D and J references. Analysis was restricted to V-J combinations with a frequency above 0.0001, which covered about 99% of repertoires. A TCR clonal expansion and chaos score per V-J combination was defined as the ratio of F50 clonal expansion to chaos observed in the TCRdist matrix. Welch's t-statistics and random forest were used to reduce the features to about a dozen V-J combinations, which were then used as input to a naive Bayes classifier. The similarity between thyroid and blood repertoires was quantified using the Morisita-Horn index. The raw public reads went through TCRdb reprocessing: fastp at Q25, MiXCR clone calling, in-frame beta chains kept. Rows matching on CDR3 protein sequence are summarized as one entry with the most common DNA and genes. Here the V and J calls rest on TCRdb's processing, not on the authors' analysis. This sample has some 400,000 distinct CDR3 sequences in its table, and around 16% of those were observed once. The top ten hold 1.5% to 2% of the sample.

This clonotype was recorded at least ten times. Its antigen specificity is not known. Qualities for individual bases were not recorded, and no much larger clone is one base off. Trimming removed 2 bases from V and 0 bases from J; the gene matches leave 9 bases unexplained. Counted from cysteine to phenylalanine, this CDR3 has 18 amino acids. Only the CDR3 DNA stays, 54 bases, in frame from base 1. Sequences KGHSH (CDR1) and LQKENI (CDR2) are obtained from the germline V gene. Ophthalmopathy patients had moderately to severely active disease, Clinical Activity Score of at least 3, NOSPECS grade of at least 4, and disease duration under 3 months. Patients were excluded if they had other autoimmune diseases, uncontrolled infections, pregnancy or lactation. Diagnosis relied on clinical symptoms, serum thyroxine, TRAb, thyroid ultrasound and orbital computed tomography. Ficoll-Paque density gradient centrifugation was used to isolate PBMCs from approximately 10 ml of fresh peripheral blood. Total RNA was extracted with Trizol reagent and quality-checked on an Agilent 2100 Bioanalyzer.

Material: peripheral blood. Recombination connected TRBV18 to TRBJ1-1, with 10 central nucleotides matching TRBD1. The source is a woman aged 18-29 years with Graves' ophthalmopathy. Donor details come from another sample of the same person, matched by shared clones. The encoded CDR3 is CASSPSWDRGFMNTEAFF. In nucleotide form, the sequence is TGTGCCAGCTCACCATCTTGGGACAGGGGTTTTATGAACACTGAAGCTTTCTTT.